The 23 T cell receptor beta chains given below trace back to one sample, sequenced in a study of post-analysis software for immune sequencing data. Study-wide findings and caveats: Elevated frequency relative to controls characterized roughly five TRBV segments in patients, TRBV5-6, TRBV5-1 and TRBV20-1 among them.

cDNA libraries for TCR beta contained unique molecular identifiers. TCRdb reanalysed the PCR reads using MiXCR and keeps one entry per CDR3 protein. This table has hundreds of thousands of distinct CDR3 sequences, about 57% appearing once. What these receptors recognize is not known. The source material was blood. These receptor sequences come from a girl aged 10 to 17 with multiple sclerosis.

The CDR3 DNA sequence: TGCGCCAGCAGCTTCGGCGGGGGGGAATACAATGAGCAGTTCTTC. Protein sequence: CASSFGGGEYNEQFF. The chain uses TRBV5-1 and TRBJ2-1; 9 bases map to TRBD2. The CDR3 extends over 15 amino acids. Germline CDR1 and CDR2: SGHRS and YFSETQ. V lost 2 bases and J lost 4; bases outside the gene matches: 4.

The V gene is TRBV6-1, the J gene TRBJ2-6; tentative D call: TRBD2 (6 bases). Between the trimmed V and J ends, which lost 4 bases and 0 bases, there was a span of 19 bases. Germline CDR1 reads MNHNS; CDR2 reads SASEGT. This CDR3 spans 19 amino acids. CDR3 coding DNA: TGTGCCAGCAGTGGAGGTTTCAGGACTACATACTCTGGGGCCAACGTCCTGACTTTC. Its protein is CASSGGFRTTYSGANVLTF.

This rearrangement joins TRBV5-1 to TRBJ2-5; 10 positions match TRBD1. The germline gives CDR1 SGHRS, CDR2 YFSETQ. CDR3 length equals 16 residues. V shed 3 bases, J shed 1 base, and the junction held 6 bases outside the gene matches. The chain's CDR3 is CASSSRQGAAQETQYF. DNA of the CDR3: TGCGCCAGCAGCTCGCGACAGGGGGCGGCCCAAGAGACCCAGTACTTC.

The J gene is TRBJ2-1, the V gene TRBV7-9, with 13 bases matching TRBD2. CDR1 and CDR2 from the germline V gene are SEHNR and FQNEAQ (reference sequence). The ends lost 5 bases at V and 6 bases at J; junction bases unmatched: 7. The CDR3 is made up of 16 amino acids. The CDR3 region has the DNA TGTGCCAGCAGCGGAACCGGACTAGCGGGAGCCAATGAGCAGTTCTTC. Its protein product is CASSGTGLAGANEQFF. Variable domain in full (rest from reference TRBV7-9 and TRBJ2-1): DTGVSQNPRHKITKRGQNVTFRCDPISEHNRLYWYRQTLGQGPEFLTYFQNEAQLEKSRLLSDRFSAERPKGSFSTLEIQRTEQGDSAMYLCASSGTGLAGANEQFFGPGTRLTVL.

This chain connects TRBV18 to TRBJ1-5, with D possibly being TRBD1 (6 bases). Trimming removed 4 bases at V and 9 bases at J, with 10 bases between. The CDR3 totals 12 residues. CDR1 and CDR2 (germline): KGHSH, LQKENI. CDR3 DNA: TGTGCCAGCTCACTCCTGGACAGGCCCCAGCATTTT. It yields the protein CASSLLDRPQHF.

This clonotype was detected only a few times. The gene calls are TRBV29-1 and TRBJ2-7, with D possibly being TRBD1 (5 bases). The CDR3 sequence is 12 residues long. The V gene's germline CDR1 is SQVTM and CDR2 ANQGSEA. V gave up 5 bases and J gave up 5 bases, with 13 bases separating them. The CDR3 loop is CSVNNPGNEQYF. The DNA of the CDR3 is TGCAGCGTTAACAACCCAGGGAACGAGCAGTACTTC.

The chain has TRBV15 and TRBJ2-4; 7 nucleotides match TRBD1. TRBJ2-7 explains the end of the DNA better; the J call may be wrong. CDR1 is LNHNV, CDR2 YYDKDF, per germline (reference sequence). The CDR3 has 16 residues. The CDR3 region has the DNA TGTGCCACCAGCAGATCCGTCGACAGGGTCTGGCACGAGCAGTACTTC. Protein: CATSRSVDRVWHEQYF.

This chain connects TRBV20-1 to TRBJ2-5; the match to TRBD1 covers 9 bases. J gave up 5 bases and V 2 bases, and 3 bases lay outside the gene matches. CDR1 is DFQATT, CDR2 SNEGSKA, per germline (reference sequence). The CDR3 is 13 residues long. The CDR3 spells CSARSGTGETQYF. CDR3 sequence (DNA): TGCAGTGCTAGATCTGGGACAGGGGAGACCCAGTACTTC.

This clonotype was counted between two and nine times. The CDR3 sequence is CASSFLPAGTAYEQYF. DNA for the CDR3: TGTGCCAGCAGCTTTCTTCCCGCCGGGACAGCCTACGAGCAGTACTTC. The V gene is TRBV11-2, the J gene TRBJ2-7, with TRBD1 matching 7 bases. The germline V gene encodes CDR1 SGHAT and CDR2 FQNNGV. The V gene end was trimmed by 3 bases and the J gene end by 2 bases; junction bases not matched to a gene: 10. The CDR3 is 16 amino acids.

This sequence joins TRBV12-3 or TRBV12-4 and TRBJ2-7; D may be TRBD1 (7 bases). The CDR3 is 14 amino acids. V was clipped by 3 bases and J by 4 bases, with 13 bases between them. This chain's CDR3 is CASSFGGGRYEQYF. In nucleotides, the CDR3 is TGTGCCAGCAGTTTTGGAGGGGGCAGGTACGAGCAGTACTTC.

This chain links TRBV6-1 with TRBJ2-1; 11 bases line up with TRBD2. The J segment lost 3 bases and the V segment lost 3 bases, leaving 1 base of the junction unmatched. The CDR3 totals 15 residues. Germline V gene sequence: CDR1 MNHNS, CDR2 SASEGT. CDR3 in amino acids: CASSEGLADYNEQFF. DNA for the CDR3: TGTGCCAGCAGTGAGGGACTAGCGGACTACAATGAGCAGTTCTTC.

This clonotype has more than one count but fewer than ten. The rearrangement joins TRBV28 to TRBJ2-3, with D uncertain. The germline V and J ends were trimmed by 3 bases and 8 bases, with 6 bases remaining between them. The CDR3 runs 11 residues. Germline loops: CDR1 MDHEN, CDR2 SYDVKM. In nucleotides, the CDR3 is TGTGCCAGCAGTTTTCTTGGTACGCAGTATTTT. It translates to CASSFLGTQYF. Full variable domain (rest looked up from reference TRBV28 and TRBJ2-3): DVKVTQSSRYLVKRTGEKVFLECVQDMDHENMFWYRQDPGLGLRLIYFSYDVKMKEKGDIPEGYSVSREKKERFSLILESASTNQTSMYLCASSFLGTQYFGPGTRLTVL.

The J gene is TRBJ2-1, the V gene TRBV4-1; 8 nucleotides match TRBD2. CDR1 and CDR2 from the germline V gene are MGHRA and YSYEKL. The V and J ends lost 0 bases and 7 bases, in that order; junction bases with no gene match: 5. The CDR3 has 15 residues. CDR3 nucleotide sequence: TGCGCCAGCAGCCAAGATCCGGCGGGGGGAAATGAGCAGTTCTTC. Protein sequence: CASSQDPAGGNEQFF.

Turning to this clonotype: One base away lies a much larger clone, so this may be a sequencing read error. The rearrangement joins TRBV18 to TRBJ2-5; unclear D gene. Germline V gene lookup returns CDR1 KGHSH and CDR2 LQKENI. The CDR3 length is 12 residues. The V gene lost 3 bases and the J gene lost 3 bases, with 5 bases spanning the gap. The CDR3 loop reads CASSPAEETQYF. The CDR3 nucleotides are TGTGCCAGCTCACCGGCGGAAGAGACCCAGTACTTC.

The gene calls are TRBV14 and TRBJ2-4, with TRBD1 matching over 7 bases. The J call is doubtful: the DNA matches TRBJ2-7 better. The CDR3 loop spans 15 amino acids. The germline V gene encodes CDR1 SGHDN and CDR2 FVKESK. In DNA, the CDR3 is TGTGCCAGCAGCCAAGAACGGGACAGTTACTACGAGCAGTACTTC. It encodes CASSQERDSYYEQYF.

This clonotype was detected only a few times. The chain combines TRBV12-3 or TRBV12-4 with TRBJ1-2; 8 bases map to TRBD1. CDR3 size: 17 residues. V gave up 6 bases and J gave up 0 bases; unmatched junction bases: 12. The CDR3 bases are TGTGCCAGCAGCCCCTTTCCCACGGGACAGGCTAACTATGGCTACACCTTC. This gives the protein CASSPFPTGQANYGYTF.

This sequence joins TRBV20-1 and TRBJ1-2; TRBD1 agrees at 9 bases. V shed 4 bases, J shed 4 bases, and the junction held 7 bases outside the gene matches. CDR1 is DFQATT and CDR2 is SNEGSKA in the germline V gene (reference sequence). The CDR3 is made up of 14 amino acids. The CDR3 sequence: CSATYRQGGYGYTF. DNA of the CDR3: TGCAGTGCTACCTACCGACAGGGGGGCTATGGCTACACCTTC.

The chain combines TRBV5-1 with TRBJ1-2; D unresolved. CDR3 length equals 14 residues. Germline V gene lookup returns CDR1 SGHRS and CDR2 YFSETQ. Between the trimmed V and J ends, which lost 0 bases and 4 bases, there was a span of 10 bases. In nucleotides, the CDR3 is TGCGCCAGCAGCTTGGGGTCAGGAGGCTATGGCTACACCTTC. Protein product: CASSLGSGGYGYTF.

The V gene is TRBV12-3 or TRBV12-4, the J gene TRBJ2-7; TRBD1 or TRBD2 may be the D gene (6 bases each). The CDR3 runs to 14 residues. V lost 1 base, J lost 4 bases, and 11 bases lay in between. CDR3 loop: CASSLGGTKYEQYF. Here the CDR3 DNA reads TGTGCCAGCAGTTTAGGCGGGACAAAGTACGAGCAGTACTTC.

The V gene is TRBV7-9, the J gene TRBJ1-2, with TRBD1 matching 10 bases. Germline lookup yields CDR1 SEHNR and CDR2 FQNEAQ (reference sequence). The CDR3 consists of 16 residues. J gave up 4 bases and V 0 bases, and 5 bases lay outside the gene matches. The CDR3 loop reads CASSLAGTGVGYGYTF. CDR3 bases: TGTGCCAGCAGCTTAGCGGGGACAGGGGTAGGCTATGGCTACACCTTC.

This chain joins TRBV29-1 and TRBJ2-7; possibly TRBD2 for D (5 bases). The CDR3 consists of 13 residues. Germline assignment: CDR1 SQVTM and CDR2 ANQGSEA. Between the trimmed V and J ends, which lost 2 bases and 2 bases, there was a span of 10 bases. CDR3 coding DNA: TGCAGCGTTGAAAACACAGCGGCCTACGAGCAGTACTTC. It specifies CSVENTAAYEQYF.

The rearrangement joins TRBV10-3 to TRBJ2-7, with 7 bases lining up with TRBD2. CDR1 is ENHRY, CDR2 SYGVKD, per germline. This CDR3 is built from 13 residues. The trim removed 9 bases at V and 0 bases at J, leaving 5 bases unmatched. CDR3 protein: CAILADLSYEQYF. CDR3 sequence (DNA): TGTGCCATTCTAGCGGACCTCTCCTACGAGCAGTACTTC.

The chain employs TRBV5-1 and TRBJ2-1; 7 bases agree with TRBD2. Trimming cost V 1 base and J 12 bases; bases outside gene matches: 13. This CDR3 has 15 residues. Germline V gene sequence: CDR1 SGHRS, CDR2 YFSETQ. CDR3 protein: CASSLSPLAGERQFF. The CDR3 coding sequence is TGCGCCAGCAGCTTGAGCCCCTTGGCGGGAGAGAGGCAGTTCTTC.